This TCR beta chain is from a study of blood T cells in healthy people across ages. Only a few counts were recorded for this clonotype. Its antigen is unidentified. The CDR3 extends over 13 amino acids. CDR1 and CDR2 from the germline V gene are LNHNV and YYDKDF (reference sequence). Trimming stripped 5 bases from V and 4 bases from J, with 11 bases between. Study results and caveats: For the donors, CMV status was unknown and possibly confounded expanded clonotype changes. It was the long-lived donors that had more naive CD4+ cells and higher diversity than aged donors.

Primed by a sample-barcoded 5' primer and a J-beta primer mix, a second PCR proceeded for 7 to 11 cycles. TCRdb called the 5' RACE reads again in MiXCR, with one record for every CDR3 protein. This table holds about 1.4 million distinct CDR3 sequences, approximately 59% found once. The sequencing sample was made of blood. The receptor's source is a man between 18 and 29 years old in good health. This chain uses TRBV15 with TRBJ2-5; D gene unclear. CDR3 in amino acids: CATSYGPGETQYF. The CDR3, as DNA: TGTGCCACCAGCTACGGTCCGGGAGAGACCCAGTACTTC.